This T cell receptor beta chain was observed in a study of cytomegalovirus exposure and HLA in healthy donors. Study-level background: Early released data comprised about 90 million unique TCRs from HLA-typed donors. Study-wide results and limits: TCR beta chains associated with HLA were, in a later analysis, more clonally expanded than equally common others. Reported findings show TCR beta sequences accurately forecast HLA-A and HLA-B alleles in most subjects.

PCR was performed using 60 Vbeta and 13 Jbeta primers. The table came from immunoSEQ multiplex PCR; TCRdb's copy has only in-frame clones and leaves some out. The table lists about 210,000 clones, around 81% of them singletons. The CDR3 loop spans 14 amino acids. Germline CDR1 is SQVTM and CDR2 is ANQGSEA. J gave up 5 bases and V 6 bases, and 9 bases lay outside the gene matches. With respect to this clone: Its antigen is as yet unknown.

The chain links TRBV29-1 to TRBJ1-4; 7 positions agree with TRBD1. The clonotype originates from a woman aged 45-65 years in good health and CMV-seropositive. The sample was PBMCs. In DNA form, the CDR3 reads TGCAGCGTCGGGCCCGGGACAGTAAATGAAAAACTGTTTTTT. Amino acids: CSVGPGTVNEKLFF.